Listed here is a single TCR beta chain. These data belong to a study of blood T cell repertoires in COVID-19. The overall study: There were acute and convalescent COVID-19 samples, and they came from the United States, Italy and Spain.

Only in-frame clones appear in the TCRdb table, and some are missing; sequencing was by immunoSEQ multiplex PCR. The data show around 200,000 clones, with around 83% seen just once and 6% to 7% held by the top ten. Germline CDR1 reads SGHTA; CDR2 reads FQGNSA. The V end lost 2 bases, the J end lost 7 bases, and 12 bases lay between the germline ends. The CDR3 spans 14 residues. Input material: peripheral blood. The clonotype originates from a woman aged 40 to 50 with acute or convalescent COVID-19. The chain couples TRBV7-2 to TRBJ1-5; no clear D gene. The CDR3 reads CASSLTGTQQPQHF. The CDR3 nucleotides are TGTGCCAGCAGCTTAACGGGTACTCAGCAGCCCCAGCATTTT.